The 20 T cell receptor beta chains presented below share a single source sample, sequenced in a study of T cells after yellow fever vaccination. TCRdb called the 5' RACE reads again in MiXCR, with one record for every CDR3 protein. The sample holds nearly 550,000 distinct CDR3 sequences, 15% to 20% seen once. Source: PBMCs, taken 15 days after the yellow fever booster vaccination. The receptors stem from a man aged 25 to 45 who received the YFV17D yellow fever vaccine.

In its sample, this clonotype was seen a few times. The chain has TRBV20-1 and TRBJ2-1; D may be TRBD1 (6 bases). Between the trimmed V and J ends, which lost 3 bases and 6 bases, there was a span of 21 bases. The CDR3 extends over 16 amino acids. In germline, CDR1 is DFQATT, CDR2 SNEGSKA (reference sequence). The CDR3 DNA follows: TGCAGTGCTAGGACTCCCCTGGGGGCTGGCAGCAATGAGCAGTTCTTC. Protein: CSARTPLGAGSNEQFF.

The chain employs TRBV20-1 and TRBJ1-5; no reliable D call. The CDR3 consists of 14 residues. V lost 3 bases and J lost 0, with 9 bases in between. Germline CDR1 DFQATT, CDR2 SNEGSKA (reference sequence). The CDR3 DNA follows: TGCAGTGCTAGGGCCAGGAATAGCAATCAGCCCCAGCATTTT. It translates to CSARARNSNQPQHF.

This clonotype came up a few times. The chain combines TRBV27 with TRBJ1-4, with D tentatively TRBD1 (5 bases). Between the trimmed V and J ends, which lost 6 bases and 3 bases, there was a span of 8 bases. CDR3 length equals 13 residues. CDR1 MNHEY and CDR2 SMNVEV come from the germline V gene (reference sequence). The CDR3 loop is CASRGLANEKLFF. The CDR3 DNA reads as TGTGCCAGCAGGGGGCTGGCTAATGAAAAACTGTTTTTT.

This clonotype was recorded a few times. The V call is TRBV7-3, the J call TRBJ2-5, with 8 positions matching TRBD2. CDR1 SGHTA and CDR2 FQGTGA come from the germline V gene. The CDR3 consists of 18 residues. Trimming took 5 bases from V and 1 from J; bases not matched to a gene: 15. CDR3 protein: CASSGGLLKRETQETQYF. CDR3 in DNA: TGTGCCAGCAGCGGGGGCCTATTGAAGCGGGAGACCCAAGAGACCCAGTACTTC.

The V call is TRBV27, the J call TRBJ1-4; unclear D gene. The CDR3 contains 12 residues. V was pared by 8 bases and J by 5 bases, with 9 bases between. The V gene's germline CDR1 is MNHEY and CDR2 SMNVEV (reference sequence). The CDR3 spells CASPRWNEKLFF. The DNA of the CDR3 is TGTGCCAGCCCTCGGTGGAATGAAAAACTGTTTTTT.

The chain joins TRBV11-3 to TRBJ2-1, with D possibly matching TRBD2 (5 bases). The germline V gene has CDR1 SGHNT and CDR2 YENEEA. The CDR3 length is 16 residues. The V gene lost 3 bases and the J gene lost 8 bases, with 20 bases spanning the gap. The CDR3 nucleotides are TGTGCCAGCAGCTTCGGACCCGGACTCCAAAGGGATGAGCAGTTCTTC. Translating it yields CASSFGPGLQRDEQFF. The complete variable domain, with remaining parts taken from reference TRBV11-3 and TRBJ2-1, reads EAGVVQSPRYKIIEKKQPVAFWCNPISGHNTLYWYLQNLGQGPELLIRYENEEAVDDSQLPKDRFSAERLKGVDSTLKIQPAELGDSAVYLCASSFGPGLQRDEQFFGPGTRLTVL.

This clonotype occurred a few times. The CDR3 DNA follows: TGTGCCAGCAAACCCCGACTAGCGGAGCAAGAGACCCAGTACTTC. Translation gives CASKPRLAEQETQYF. This sequence joins TRBV7-8 and TRBJ2-5; 9 bases are shared with TRBD2. Germline trimming cut 7 bases from V and 2 bases from J; bases unmatched to any gene: 8. Per the germline V gene, CDR1 is SGHVS and CDR2 is FQNEAQ. The CDR3 has 15 amino acids. The full variable domain, in which reference TRBV7-8 and TRBJ2-5 provide the parts outside the CDR3, is GAGVSQSPRYKVAKRGQDVALRCDPISGHVSLFWYQQALGQGPEFLTYFQNEAQLDKSGLPSDRFFAERPEGSVSTLKIQRTQQEDSAVYLCASKPRLAEQETQYFGPGTRLLVL.

The chain is built from TRBV7-2 and TRBJ2-7; TRBD2 might be the D (5 bases). Trimming stripped 1 base from V and 5 bases from J, with 12 bases between. CDR1 is SGHTA, CDR2 FQGNSA, per germline. This CDR3 is 14 amino acids long. The CDR3 region is CASSLDPDYHEQYF. The CDR3 nucleotides read TGTGCCAGCAGCTTAGACCCAGACTACCACGAGCAGTACTTC.

This clonotype was observed a few times. The DNA of the CDR3 is TGCAGCGTTGAAGAAGCCCGACAGACCCAGTACTTC. Its translation: CSVEEARQTQYF. The J gene is TRBJ2-5, the V gene TRBV29-1; D is unresolved. V was shortened by 0 bases and J by 6 bases, with 8 bases between the two germline ends. Germline-derived CDR1 and CDR2 are SQVTM and ANQGSEA. The CDR3 is 12 residues long.

This clonotype appeared a few times. CDR3 DNA: TGTGCCAGCAGCCAAGAACCTTCTAGTGTCCACAATGAGCAGTTCTTC. This sequence encodes CASSQEPSSVHNEQFF. The chain is built from TRBV4-2 and TRBJ2-1; D gene uncertain. The CDR3 sequence is 16 residues long. Germline V gene data show CDR1 as LGHNA and CDR2 as YNFKEQ. V gave up 0 bases and J gave up 5 bases, with 14 bases separating them.

The CDR3 DNA is TGTGCCAGCAGCCCAGGGGGGTCGAGCAATCAGCCCCAGCATTTT. Encoded protein: CASSPGGSSNQPQHF. This chain links TRBV7-9 with TRBJ1-5; TRBD1 aligns across 7 bases. The ends lost 5 bases at V and 1 base at J; junction bases unmatched: 5. There are 15 residues in the CDR3. Germline values: CDR1 SEHNR, CDR2 FQNEAQ (reference sequence).

V gene TRBV15 combines with J gene TRBJ1-1; TRBD1 is a possible D gene (6 bases). Germline assignment: CDR1 LNHNV and CDR2 YYDKDF (reference sequence). The CDR3 covers 14 residues. Trimming stripped 4 bases from V and 1 base from J, with 10 bases between. CDR3 sequence (DNA): TGTGCCACCAGCAATGGACAGCAGAACACTGAAGCTTTCTTT. It yields the protein CATSNGQQNTEAFF. The whole variable domain, filled in from reference TRBV15 and TRBJ1-1, reads DAMVIQNPRYQVTQFGKPVTLSCSQTLNHNVMYWYQQKSSQAPKLLFHYYDKDFNNEADTPDNFQSRRPNTSFCFLDIRSPGLGDTAMYLCATSNGQQNTEAFFGQGTRLTVV.

Of note for this clonotype: Compared with germline, one end of the junction differs, possibly owing to a read error. The rearrangement joins TRBV15 to TRBJ2-3; 9 bases align to TRBD1. The CDR3 runs to 14 residues. Germline CDR1 and CDR2: LNHNV and YYDKDF (reference sequence). The CDR3, as DNA: TGTGCTACCAGACAGGGGGTAGGGACAGATACGCAGTATTTT. Translated, it gives CATRQGVGTDTQYF.

The chain couples TRBV18 to TRBJ2-2, with D unclear. This CDR3 has 16 amino acids. The germline gives CDR1 KGHSH, CDR2 LQKENI. Trimming took off 5 bases at V and 3 bases at J, with 16 bases between the two ends. DNA for the CDR3: TGTGCCAGCTCAACTTCTATTTGGTACCACACCGGGGAGCTGTTTTTT. Translation: CASSTSIWYHTGELFF.

This chain joins TRBV7-8 and TRBJ2-1; D is undetermined. V lost 2 bases to trimming and J lost 2 bases, with 19 bases between them. Germline V gene lookup returns CDR1 SGHVS and CDR2 FQNEAQ. The length of the CDR3 is 18 residues. DNA for the CDR3: TGTGCCAGCAGCTTATTTCCCCGCGGCACAGATACCTACAATGAGCAGTTCTTC. Amino acids: CASSLFPRGTDTYNEQFF. Full variable domain (missing parts from reference TRBV7-8 and TRBJ2-1): GAGVSQSPRYKVAKRGQDVALRCDPISGHVSLFWYQQALGQGPEFLTYFQNEAQLDKSGLPSDRFFAERPEGSVSTLKIQRTQQEDSAVYLCASSLFPRGTDTYNEQFFGPGTRLTVL.

The gene calls are TRBV4-3 and TRBJ2-2; TRBD2 aligns across 12 bases. Germline lookup yields CDR1 LGHNA and CDR2 YSLEER. CDR3 length equals 18 residues. V was clipped by 4 bases and J by 4 bases; unmatched bases: 10. This chain's CDR3 is CASSRKILAGGGTGELFF. The CDR3 bases are TGCGCCAGCAGCCGCAAGATCCTAGCGGGAGGGGGCACCGGGGAGCTGTTTTTT.

V usage is TRBV7-9 and J usage is TRBJ2-1; 8 bases are shared with TRBD1. Unmatched junction bases numbered 6, after V lost 4 bases and J lost 7 bases. Germline CDR1 SEHNR, CDR2 FQNEAQ (reference sequence). This CDR3 has 14 amino acids. The CDR3 spells CASSSTGEVNEQFF. The CDR3 bases are TGTGCCAGCAGCTCGACAGGGGAGGTTAATGAGCAGTTCTTC.

The J gene is TRBJ1-6, the V gene TRBV28; TRBD1 might be the D (5 bases). This CDR3 contains 15 residues. The V end lost 6 bases, the J end lost 2 bases, and 11 bases lay between the germline ends. CDR1 and CDR2 from the germline V gene are MDHEN and SYDVKM. The CDR3, as DNA: TGTGCCAGCAGGGACGGGACCGCCTATAATTCACCCCTCCACTTT. Its translation is CASRDGTAYNSPLHF.

This clonotype came up a few times. The rearrangement uses TRBV4-3 and TRBJ2-7; tentatively, D is TRBD2 (5 bases). The CDR3 is 15 amino acids. Germline assignment: CDR1 LGHNA and CDR2 YSLEER. V was clipped by 3 bases and J by 2 bases, with 14 bases between them. CDR3 residues: CASSHLPGKTYEQYF. In DNA form, the CDR3 reads TGCGCCAGCAGCCACCTACCCGGGAAGACCTACGAGCAGTACTTC.

The chain couples TRBV5-5 to TRBJ2-2; the match to TRBD2 covers 7 bases. This CDR3 comprises 14 residues. Per germline, CDR1 SGHKS and CDR2 YYEKEE (reference sequence). Trimming took 3 bases from V and 3 from J; bases not matched to a gene: 2. In DNA form, the CDR3 reads TGTGCCAGCAGCTCTAGCGGAGACACCGGGGAGCTGTTTTTT. It translates to CASSSSGDTGELFF.